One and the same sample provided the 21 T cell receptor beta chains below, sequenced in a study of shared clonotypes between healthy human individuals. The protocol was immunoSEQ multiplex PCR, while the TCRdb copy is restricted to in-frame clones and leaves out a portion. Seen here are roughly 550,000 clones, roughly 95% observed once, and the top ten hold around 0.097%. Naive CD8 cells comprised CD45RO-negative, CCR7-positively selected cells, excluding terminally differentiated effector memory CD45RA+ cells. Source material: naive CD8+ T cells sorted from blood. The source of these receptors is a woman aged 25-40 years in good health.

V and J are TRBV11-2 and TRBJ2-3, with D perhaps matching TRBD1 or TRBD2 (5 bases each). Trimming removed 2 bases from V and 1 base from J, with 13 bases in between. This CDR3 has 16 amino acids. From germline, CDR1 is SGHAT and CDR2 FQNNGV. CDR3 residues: CASSLMGEWGTDTQYF. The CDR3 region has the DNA TGTGCCAGCAGCTTAATGGGGGAGTGGGGCACAGATACGCAGTATTTT.

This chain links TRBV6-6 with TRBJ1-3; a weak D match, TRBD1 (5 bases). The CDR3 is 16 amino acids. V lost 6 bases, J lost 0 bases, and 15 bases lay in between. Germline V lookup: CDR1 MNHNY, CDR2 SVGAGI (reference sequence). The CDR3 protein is CASRPREGSSGNTIYF. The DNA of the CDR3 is TGTGCCAGCAGACCCAGGGAGGGAAGCTCTGGAAACACCATATATTTT.

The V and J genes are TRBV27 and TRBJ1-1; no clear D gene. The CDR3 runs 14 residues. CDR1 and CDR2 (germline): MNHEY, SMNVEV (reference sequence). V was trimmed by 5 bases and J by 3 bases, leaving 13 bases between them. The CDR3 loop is CASSLHRDYTEAFF. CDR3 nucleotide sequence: TGTGCCAGCAGTCTGCACCGCGATTACACTGAAGCTTTCTTT.

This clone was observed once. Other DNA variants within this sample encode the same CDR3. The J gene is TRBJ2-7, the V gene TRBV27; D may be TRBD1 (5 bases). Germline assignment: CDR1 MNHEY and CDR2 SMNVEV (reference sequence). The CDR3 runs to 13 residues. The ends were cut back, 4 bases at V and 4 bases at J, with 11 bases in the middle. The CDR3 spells CASSSGQGYEQYF. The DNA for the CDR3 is TGTGCCAGCAGTTCTGGGCAGGGTTACGAGCAGTACTTC.

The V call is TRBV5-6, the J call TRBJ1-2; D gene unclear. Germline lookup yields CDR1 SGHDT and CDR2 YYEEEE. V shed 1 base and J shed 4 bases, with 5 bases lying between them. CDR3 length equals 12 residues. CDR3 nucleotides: TGTGCCAGCAGCTTGTTGGGCTATGGCTACACCTTC. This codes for CASSLLGYGYTF.

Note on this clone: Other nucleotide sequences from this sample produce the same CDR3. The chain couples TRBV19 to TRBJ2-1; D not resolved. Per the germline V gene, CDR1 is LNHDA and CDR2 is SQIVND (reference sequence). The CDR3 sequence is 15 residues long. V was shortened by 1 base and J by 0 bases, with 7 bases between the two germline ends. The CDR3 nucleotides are TGTGCCAGTAGTATAGCGGGTAGCTCCTACAATGAGCAGTTCTTC. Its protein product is CASSIAGSSYNEQFF.

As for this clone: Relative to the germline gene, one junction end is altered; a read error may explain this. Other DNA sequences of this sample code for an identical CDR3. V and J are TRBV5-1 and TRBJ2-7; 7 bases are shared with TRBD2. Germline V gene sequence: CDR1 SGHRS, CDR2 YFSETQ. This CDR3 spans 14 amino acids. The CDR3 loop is CASSLGGGTYEQYF. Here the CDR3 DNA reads TGCGCCAGCAGTTTGGGCGGGGGTACCTACGAGCAGTACTTC.

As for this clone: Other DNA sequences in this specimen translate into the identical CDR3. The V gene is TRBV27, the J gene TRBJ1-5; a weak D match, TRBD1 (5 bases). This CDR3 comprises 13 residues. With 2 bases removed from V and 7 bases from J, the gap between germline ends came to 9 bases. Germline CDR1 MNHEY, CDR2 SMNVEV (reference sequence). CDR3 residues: CASSLGGRQPQHF. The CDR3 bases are TGTGCCAGCAGTTTAGGGGGAAGACAGCCCCAGCATTTT.

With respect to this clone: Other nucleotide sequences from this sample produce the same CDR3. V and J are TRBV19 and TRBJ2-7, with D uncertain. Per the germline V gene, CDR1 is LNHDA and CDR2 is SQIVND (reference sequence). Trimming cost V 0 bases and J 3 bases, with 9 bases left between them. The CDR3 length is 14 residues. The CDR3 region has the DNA TGTGCCAGTAGTATAGATCTCGGCAGCTACGAGCAGTACTTC. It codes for CASSIDLGSYEQYF.

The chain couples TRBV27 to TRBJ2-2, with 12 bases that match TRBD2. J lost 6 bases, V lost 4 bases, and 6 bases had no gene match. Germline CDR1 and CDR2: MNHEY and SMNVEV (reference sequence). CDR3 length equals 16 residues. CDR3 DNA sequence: TGTGCCAGCAGTTCAATTCTAGCGGGAGGGCCCGGGGAGCTGTTTTTT. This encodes CASSSILAGGPGELFF.

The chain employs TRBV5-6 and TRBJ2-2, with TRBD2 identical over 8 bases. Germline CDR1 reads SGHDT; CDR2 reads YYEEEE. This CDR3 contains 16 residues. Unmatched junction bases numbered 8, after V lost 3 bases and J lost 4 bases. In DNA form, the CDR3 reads TGTGCCAGCAGCTGGGCCGGCGGGAGGACCACCGGGGAGCTGTTTTTT. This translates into CASSWAGGRTTGELFF.

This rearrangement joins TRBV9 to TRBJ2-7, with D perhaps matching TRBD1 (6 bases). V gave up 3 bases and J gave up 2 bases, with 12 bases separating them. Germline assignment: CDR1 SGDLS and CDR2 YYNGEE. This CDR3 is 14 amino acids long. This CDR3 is CASSGTGRAYEQYF. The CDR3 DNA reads TGTGCCAGCAGCGGAACAGGGCGAGCCTACGAGCAGTACTTC. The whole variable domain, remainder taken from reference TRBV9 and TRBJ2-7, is DSGVTQTPKHLITATGQRVTLRCSPRSGDLSVYWYQQSLDQGLQFLIQYYNGEERAKGNILERFSAQQFPDLHSELNLSSLELGDSALYFCASSGTGRAYEQYFGPGTRLTVT.

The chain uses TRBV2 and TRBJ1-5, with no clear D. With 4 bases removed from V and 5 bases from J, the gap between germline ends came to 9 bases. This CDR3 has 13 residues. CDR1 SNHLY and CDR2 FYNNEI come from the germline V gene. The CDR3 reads CASSGGVYQPQHF. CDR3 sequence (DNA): TGTGCCAGCAGTGGCGGGGTGTATCAGCCCCAGCATTTT.

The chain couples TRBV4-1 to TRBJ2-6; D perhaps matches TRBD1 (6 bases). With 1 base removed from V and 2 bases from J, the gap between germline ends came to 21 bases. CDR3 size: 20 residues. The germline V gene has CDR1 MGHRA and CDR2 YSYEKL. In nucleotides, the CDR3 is TGCGCCAGCAGCCAAGTTGTCCGGGACATTTCTCTTCCTGGGGCCAACGTCCTGACTTTC. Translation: CASSQVVRDISLPGANVLTF.

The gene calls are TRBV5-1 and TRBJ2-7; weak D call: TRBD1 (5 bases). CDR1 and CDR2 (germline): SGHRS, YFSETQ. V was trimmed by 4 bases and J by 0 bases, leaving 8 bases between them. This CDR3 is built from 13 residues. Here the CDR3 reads CASSADTSYEQYF. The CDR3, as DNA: TGCGCCAGCAGCGCGGACACCTCCTACGAGCAGTACTTC. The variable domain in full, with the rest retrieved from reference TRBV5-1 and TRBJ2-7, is KAGVTQTPRYLIKTRGQQVTLSCSPISGHRSVSWYQQTPGQGLQFLFEYFSETQRNKGNFPGRFSGRQFSNSRSEMNVSTLELGDSALYLCASSADTSYEQYFGPGTRLTVT.

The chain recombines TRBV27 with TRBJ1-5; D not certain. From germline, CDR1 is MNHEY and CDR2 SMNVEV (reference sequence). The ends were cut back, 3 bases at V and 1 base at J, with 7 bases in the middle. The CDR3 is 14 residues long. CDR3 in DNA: TGTGCCAGCAGTTTGATGGGGAGCAATCAGCCCCAGCATTTT. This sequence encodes CASSLMGSNQPQHF.

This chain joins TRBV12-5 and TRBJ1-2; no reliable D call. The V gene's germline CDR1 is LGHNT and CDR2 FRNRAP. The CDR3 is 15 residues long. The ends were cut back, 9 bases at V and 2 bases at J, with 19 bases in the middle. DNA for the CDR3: TGTGCTAGCTGTATAAACCAGCAGACGAACTATGGCTACACCTTC. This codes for CASCINQQTNYGYTF.

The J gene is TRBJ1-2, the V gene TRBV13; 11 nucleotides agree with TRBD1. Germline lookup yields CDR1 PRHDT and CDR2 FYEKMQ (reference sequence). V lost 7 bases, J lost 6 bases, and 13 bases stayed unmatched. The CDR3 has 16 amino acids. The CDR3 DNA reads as TGTGCCAGCACGCCGGGACAGGGGGTTTCAGGAGATGGCTACACCTTC. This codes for CASTPGQGVSGDGYTF.

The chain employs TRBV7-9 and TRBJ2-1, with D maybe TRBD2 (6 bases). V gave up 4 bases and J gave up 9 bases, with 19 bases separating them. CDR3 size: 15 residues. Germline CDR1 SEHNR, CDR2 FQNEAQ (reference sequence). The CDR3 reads CASSSQLAYLAEQFF. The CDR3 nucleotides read TGTGCCAGCAGCTCCCAACTAGCTTACCTTGCTGAGCAGTTCTTC.

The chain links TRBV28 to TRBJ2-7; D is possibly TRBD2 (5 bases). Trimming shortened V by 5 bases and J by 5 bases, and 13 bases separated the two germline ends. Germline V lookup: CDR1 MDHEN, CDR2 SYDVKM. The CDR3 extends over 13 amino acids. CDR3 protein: CASSLLREHEQYF. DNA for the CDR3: TGTGCCAGCAGTCTCCTGAGGGAGCACGAGCAGTACTTC. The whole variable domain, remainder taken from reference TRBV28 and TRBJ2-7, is DVKVTQSSRYLVKRTGEKVFLECVQDMDHENMFWYRQDPGLGLRLIYFSYDVKMKEKGDIPEGYSVSREKKERFSLILESASTNQTSMYLCASSLLREHEQYFGPGTRLTVT.

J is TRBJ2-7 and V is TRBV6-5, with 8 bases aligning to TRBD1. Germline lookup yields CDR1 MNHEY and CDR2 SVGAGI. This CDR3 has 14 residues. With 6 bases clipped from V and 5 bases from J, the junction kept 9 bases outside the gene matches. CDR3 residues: CASSLQGGTHEQYF. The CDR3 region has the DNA TGTGCCAGCAGCCTACAGGGGGGAACCCACGAGCAGTACTTC.